The present T cell receptor (beta chain) was sequenced within a study of tumor and adjacent non-tumor tissue in lung cancer. Looking at the study overall: Stage I to III disease affected some 11 men and several women aged about 31 to 80.

On this clonotype: One end of the junction does not line up with germline, which may come from a read error.

Three rounds of nested PCR, following a modified ARM-PCR protocol, produced the TCRbeta library. Each CDR3 protein gets one entry after TCRdb re-called the multiplex PCR reads with MiXCR. The data show 100,000 to 150,000 distinct CDR3 sequences, about 66% seen once. CDR1 is MNHNS and CDR2 is SASEGT in the germline V gene. This CDR3 spans 13 amino acids. The template was RNA from unsorted bulk tissue. Chemotherapy-naive patients with new lung cancer underwent thoracic surgery in China, August–late 2014. The chain recombines TRBV6-1 with TRBJ1-5, with unresolved D. This clonotype was sampled from a young man with non-small cell lung cancer. The sequenced material came from lung tumor tissue. CDR3 nucleotides: TGTGCCAGCAGTGAATACGTTAATCAGTCCCAACATTTT. Protein sequence: CASSEYVNQSQHF.